This T cell receptor beta chain was sequenced for a study of blood T cell repertoires in COVID-19. Germline CDR1 is SNHLY and CDR2 is FYNNEI. Trimming cost V 7 bases and J 4 bases, with 12 bases left between them. This CDR3 contains 13 residues. Some clones are missing from TCRdb's copy, which holds only in-frame ones; the method was immunoSEQ multiplex PCR. In the table there are some 50,000 clones, roughly nine tenths of which are singletons. This receptor was obtained from a man in his 60s with acute or convalescent COVID-19. What was sequenced was peripheral blood. The chain recombines TRBV2 with TRBJ2-3; D might be TRBD1 (6 bases). The CDR3 loop reads CASNPRTADTQYF. The DNA of the CDR3 is TGTGCCAGCAACCCCAGGACAGCAGATACGCAGTATTTT.